This T cell receptor (beta chain) stems from a study of cytomegalovirus exposure and HLA in healthy donors. The PCR was carried out with 60 Vbeta primers and 13 Jbeta primers. Data came from immunoSEQ multiplex PCR; TCRdb stores just in-frame clones and leaves some out. The sample carries under 110,000 clones, around 80% recorded once. In germline, CDR1 is LNHDA, CDR2 SQIVND (reference sequence). CDR3 size: 14 residues. V gave up 5 bases and J gave up 5 bases; unmatched junction bases: 7. The sample was PBMCs. The V gene is TRBV19, the J gene TRBJ2-7; 9 bases line up with TRBD1. This sequence was found in a middle-aged man in good health and CMV-seronegative. Here the CDR3 DNA reads TGTGCCAGTAGTGCGCTACAGGGGGCACACGAGCAGTACTTC. It specifies CASSALQGAHEQYF.